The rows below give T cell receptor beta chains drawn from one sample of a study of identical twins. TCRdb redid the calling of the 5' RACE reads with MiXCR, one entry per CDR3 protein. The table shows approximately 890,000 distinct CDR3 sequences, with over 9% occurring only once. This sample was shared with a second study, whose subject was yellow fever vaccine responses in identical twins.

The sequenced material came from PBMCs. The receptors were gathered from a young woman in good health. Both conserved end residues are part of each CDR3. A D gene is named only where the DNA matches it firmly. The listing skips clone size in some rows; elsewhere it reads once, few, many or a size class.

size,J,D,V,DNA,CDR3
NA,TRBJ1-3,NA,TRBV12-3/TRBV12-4,TGTGCCAGCAGTTTTGATAGCTCTGGAAACACCATATATTTT,CASSFDSSGNTIYF
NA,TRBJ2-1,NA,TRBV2,TGTGCCAGCAGTCCCCAGGAGGGCTATGAGCAGTTCTTC,CASSPQEGYEQFF
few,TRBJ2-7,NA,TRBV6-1,TGTGCCAGCAGGCCGGGGCAGAACGAGCAGTACTTC,CASRPGQNEQYF
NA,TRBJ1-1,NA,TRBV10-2,TGCGCCAGCAGTGAACCGGGTACGGTTGAAGCTTTCTTT,CASSEPGTVEAFF
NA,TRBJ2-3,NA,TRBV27,TGTGCCAGCAATTCCTTTGGGACAGATACGCAGTATTTT,CASNSFGTDTQYF
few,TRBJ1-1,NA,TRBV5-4,TGTGCCAGCAGCAAGGGGTCCTCTAATACTTTGAACACTGAAGCTTTCTTT,CASSKGSSNTLNTEAFF
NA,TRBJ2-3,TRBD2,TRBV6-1,TGTGCCAGCAGTGAGGATCAAGCGGGGGGGCTGAATACGCAGTATTTT,CASSEDQAGGLNTQYF
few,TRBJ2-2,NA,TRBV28,TGTGCCAGCAGCGGCGGGAAAACGAACACCGGGGAGCTGTTTTTT,CASSGGKTNTGELFF
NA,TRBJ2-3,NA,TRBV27,TGTGCCAGCAGTCCCTGGACGGCTACAGATACGCAGTATTTT,CASSPWTATDTQYF
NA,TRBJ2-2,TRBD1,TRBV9,TGTGCCAGCAGCGTAACGGGGACAGACACCGGGGAGCTGTTTTTT,CASSVTGTDTGELFF